One and the same sample provided the 21 T cell receptor beta chains below, sequenced in a study of T cells in Graves' hyperthyroidism and ophthalmopathy. RNA transcripts provided the source from which TCR beta CDR3 regions were amplified. The HTBI primer set drove a first-round RT-PCR of the TCR CDR3. In TCRdb, the multiplex PCR reads were re-called with MiXCR into one record per CDR3 protein. The sample has under 300,000 distinct CDR3 sequences, roughly 15% seen once. The source material was blood. The source is a woman aged 40 to 50 with Graves' hyperthyroidism.

The V call is TRBV29-1, the J call TRBJ2-1; 7 nucleotides match TRBD2. Per germline, CDR1 SQVTM and CDR2 ANQGSEA. Trimming at V came to 7 bases and at J to 8 bases, leaving 14 bases not matched to a gene. The CDR3 length is 14 residues. Here the CDR3 reads CSACPGGSIDEQFF. The CDR3 DNA is TGCAGCGCCTGCCCTGGCGGGAGTATAGATGAGCAGTTCTTC.

Ten or more counts support this clonotype. This chain uses TRBV5-6 with TRBJ1-2, with D possibly being TRBD1 (5 bases). There are 14 residues in the CDR3. V was pared by 2 bases and J by 7 bases, with 15 bases between. In germline, CDR1 is SGHDT, CDR2 YYEEEE. This CDR3 reads CASSFHGGNRGYTF. The CDR3 bases are TGTGCCAGCAGCTTCCACGGGGGGAATCGTGGCTACACCTTC.

Concerning this clonotype: A read error is possible here, since a much larger clone lies one base away. The chain carries TRBV9 and TRBJ2-3, with D possibly being TRBD1 (5 bases). The V end was cut by 0 bases, the J end by 2 bases, with 13 bases between. The germline gives CDR1 SGDLS, CDR2 YYNGEE. The CDR3 runs 16 residues. CDR3 loop: CASSVGSGGHTDTQYF. For the CDR3, the DNA is TGTGCCAGCAGCGTAGGGTCGGGCGGACACACAGATACGCAGTATTTT.

This clonotype was counted ten times or more. The rearrangement links TRBV7-9 to TRBJ1-2, with TRBD1 matching over 9 bases. Germline V gives CDR1 SEHNR, CDR2 FQNEAQ (reference sequence). The CDR3 spans 14 residues. Trimming took 5 bases from V and 7 from J; bases not matched to a gene: 8. CDR3 DNA: TGTGCCAGCAGCCCCGGACAGGGGTATGTTGGCTACACCTTC. Translating it yields CASSPGQGYVGYTF.

This clonotype has at least ten counts. J is TRBJ2-3 and V is TRBV7-8; 11 nucleotides agree with TRBD2. The CDR3 length is 16 residues. Germline assignment: CDR1 SGHVS and CDR2 FQNEAQ. J lost 2 bases, V lost 6 bases, and 7 bases had no gene match. CDR3 amino acids: CASSFILAGATDTQYF. CDR3 sequence (DNA): TGTGCCAGCAGTTTTATACTAGCGGGGGCCACAGATACGCAGTATTTT.

In DNA form, the CDR3 reads TGTGCCACCAGTGAACGGGACGCGCGTGAGACCCAGTACTTC. Protein sequence: CATSERDARETQYF. This sequence joins TRBV24-1 and TRBJ2-5, with D possibly being TRBD1 or TRBD2 (5 bases each). The V gene lost 4 bases and the J gene lost 5 bases, with 13 bases spanning the gap. The CDR3 sequence is 14 residues long. Germline V gives CDR1 KGHDR, CDR2 SFDVKD.

This clonotype has a count of ten or more. This chain links TRBV11-2 with TRBJ2-2, with 8 bases aligning to TRBD2. Germline assignment: CDR1 SGHAT and CDR2 FQNNGV. The J segment lost 0 bases and the V segment lost 1 base, leaving 1 base of the junction unmatched. The CDR3 totals 16 residues. CDR3 region: CASSLGSGANTGELFF. CDR3 in DNA: TGTGCCAGCAGCTTAGGTAGCGGGGCGAACACCGGGGAGCTGTTTTTT.

CDR3 sequence: CASSHPGTRNTQYF. The CDR3 coding sequence is TGCGCCAGCAGCCACCCCGGGACTAGGAATACGCAGTATTTT. The chain has TRBV4-1 and TRBJ2-3; 8 positions match TRBD2. The CDR3 is 14 residues long. V lost 3 bases to trimming and J lost 7 bases; unmatched junction nucleotides: 6. From germline, CDR1 is MGHRA and CDR2 YSYEKL.

This clonotype was detected ten times or more. The J gene is TRBJ1-2, the V gene TRBV7-9; no firm D call. V lost 1 base to trimming and J lost 4 bases, with 10 bases between them. Germline assignment: CDR1 SEHNR and CDR2 FQNEAQ (reference sequence). The CDR3 has 14 amino acids. CDR3 nucleotide sequence: TGTGCCAGCAGCTTAGACCGGGTGCCCTATGGCTACACCTTC. It encodes CASSLDRVPYGYTF. Variable domain in full (rest from reference TRBV7-9 and TRBJ1-2): DTGVSQNPRHKITKRGQNVTFRCDPISEHNRLYWYRQTLGQGPEFLTYFQNEAQLEKSRLLSDRFSAERPKGSFSTLEIQRTEQGDSAMYLCASSLDRVPYGYTFGSGTRLTVV.

V gene TRBV25-1 combines with J gene TRBJ1-1, with 11 positions matching TRBD1. The germline gives CDR1 MGHDK, CDR2 SYGVNS. The J segment lost 6 bases and the V segment lost 8 bases, leaving 17 bases of the junction unmatched. This CDR3 is built from 17 residues. CDR3 DNA: TGTGCCAGCGCCGACCCCGGGACAGGGGGACGTTTGGCTGAAGCTTTCTTT. Its protein is CASADPGTGGRLAEAFF.

This clonotype was detected ten times or more. The chain links TRBV20-1 to TRBJ1-5; 7 nucleotides match TRBD1. Germline-derived CDR1 and CDR2 are DFQATT and SNEGSKA (reference sequence). The V segment lost 5 bases and the J segment 6 bases; nucleotides outside the gene matches: 10. The CDR3 is 14 amino acids. CDR3 nucleotides: TGCAGTGCTGACGCCAGGGGGATAGCTCAGCCCCAGCATTTT. Protein sequence: CSADARGIAQPQHF.

The V and J genes are TRBV9 and TRBJ2-7; D possibly matches TRBD1 or TRBD2 (5 bases each). Between the trimmed V and J ends, which lost 0 bases and 0 bases, there was a span of 7 bases. This CDR3 is 14 amino acids long. The germline gives CDR1 SGDLS, CDR2 YYNGEE. CDR3 sequence (DNA): TGTGCCAGCAGCGTAGCCGGGGCCTCCTACGAGCAGTACTTC. As protein: CASSVAGASYEQYF. The variable domain in full, with the rest retrieved from reference TRBV9 and TRBJ2-7, is DSGVTQTPKHLITATGQRVTLRCSPRSGDLSVYWYQQSLDQGLQFLIQYYNGEERAKGNILERFSAQQFPDLHSELNLSSLELGDSALYFCASSVAGASYEQYFGPGTRLTVT.

The gene calls are TRBV6-1 and TRBJ2-1; 8 bases agree with TRBD1. In germline, CDR1 is MNHNS, CDR2 SASEGT. V shed 7 bases, J shed 7 bases, and the junction held 6 bases outside the gene matches. The CDR3 sequence is 13 residues long. CDR3 coding DNA: TGTGCCAGCAAGGGACAGGAGACAAATGAGCAGTTCTTC. Protein sequence: CASKGQETNEQFF.

In this sample, this clonotype turned up many times. V usage is TRBV6-1 and J usage is TRBJ2-1; TRBD2 agrees at 10 bases. From germline, CDR1 is MNHNS and CDR2 SASEGT. V trimming: 6 bases; J trimming: 6 bases; junction bases outside the gene matches: 5. The CDR3 spans 14 residues. CDR3 nucleotide sequence: TGTGCCAGCAGGCTAGCGGGAGAGGTCAATGAGCAGTTCTTC. Translation gives CASRLAGEVNEQFF.

This clonotype came up many times. This chain links TRBV7-2 with TRBJ2-1; D is perhaps TRBD2 (5 bases). Trimming took 1 base from V and 7 from J, leaving 17 bases between them. Germline CDR1 SGHTA, CDR2 FQGNSA. The CDR3 runs 16 residues. The CDR3 here is CASSLGGGVRGNEQFF. CDR3 sequence (DNA): TGTGCCAGCAGCTTAGGCGGCGGTGTCAGAGGGAATGAGCAGTTCTTC. Drawing the rest from reference TRBV7-2 and TRBJ2-1, the complete variable domain is GAGVSQSPSNKVTEKGKDVELRCDPISGHTALYWYRQSLGQGLEFLIYFQGNSAPDKSGLPSDRFSAERTGGSVSTLTIQRTQQEDSAVYLCASSLGGGVRGNEQFFGPGTRLTVL.

This clonotype occurred many times. The V gene is TRBV3-1, the J gene TRBJ2-1; 7 bases match TRBD2. Per germline, CDR1 LGHDT and CDR2 YNNKEL (reference sequence). Unmatched junction bases numbered 3, after V lost 3 bases and J lost 10 bases. The length of the CDR3 is 12 residues. CDR3 in DNA: TGTGCCAGCAGCCACCTACTAGCGGAGCAGTTCTTC. This translates into CASSHLLAEQFF.

Many counts were recorded for this clonotype. Written as DNA, the CDR3 is TGTGCCAGCTCCCCCCCTACTCTCAACACTGAAGCTTTCTTT. Amino acid sequence: CASSPPTLNTEAFF. The V call is TRBV18, the J call TRBJ1-1, with D uncertain. Germline V gene data show CDR1 as KGHSH and CDR2 as LQKENI. V dropped 6 bases and J dropped 2 bases, with 13 bases sitting between them. There are 14 residues in the CDR3.

The table lists this clonotype with many counts. The J gene is TRBJ1-1, the V gene TRBV10-3; D uncertain. CDR3 length: 15 residues. Germline V gene lookup returns CDR1 ENHRY and CDR2 SYGVKD. V lost 3 bases and J lost 3, with 14 bases in between. In DNA, the CDR3 is TGTGCCATCAGTGACCTAGGACGCCGGGACACTGAAGCTTTCTTT. The encoded protein is CAISDLGRRDTEAFF.

This clonotype was found many times. The chain couples TRBV20-1 to TRBJ1-2, with TRBD1 matching over 9 bases. V was pared by 2 bases and J by 5 bases, with 3 bases of the junction left unmatched. Looked up from germline, CDR1 is DFQATT and CDR2 is SNEGSKA (reference sequence). The CDR3 runs 13 residues. CDR3 DNA: TGCAGTGCTAGATGGACAGGGGAGTATGGCTACACCTTC. It codes for CSARWTGEYGYTF.

This clonotype was counted at least ten times. The chain is built from TRBV20-1 and TRBJ2-5; D possibly corresponds to TRBD2 (6 bases). CDR3 size: 13 residues. In germline, CDR1 is DFQATT, CDR2 SNEGSKA (reference sequence). The V end lost 3 bases, the J end lost 5 bases, and 13 bases lay between the germline ends. The CDR3 loop reads CSASRDFGETQYF. The CDR3 DNA reads TGCAGTGCTAGCAGGGACTTCGGGGAGACCCAGTACTTC.

The table lists this clonotype with many counts. The V gene is TRBV7-6, the J gene TRBJ2-2; 9 nucleotides agree with TRBD2. Germline V lookup: CDR1 SGHVS, CDR2 FNYEAQ. Losses at the gene ends were 3 bases for V and 6 bases for J; bases not matched to a gene: 5. The CDR3 covers 15 residues. The CDR3 is CASSLREGEAGELFF. The CDR3 coding sequence is TGTGCCAGCAGCTTGCGGGAGGGCGAGGCCGGGGAGCTGTTTTTT.